This T cell receptor beta chain was captured by sequencing in a study of vaccination and CD4 T cells after COVID-19. Study-level information: It was a median roughly 92 days after diagnosis, with a range of 35 to 161, that post-COVID samples were drawn. Overlapping spike peptides served as the stimulus for the cells. These peptides came from SARS-CoV-2 and from the common cold coronaviruses HCoV-NL63, HCoV-OC43 and HCoV-229E. Study results and caveats: Vaccine-specific clones numbering 304 of 307 showed spike mono-reactivity in convalescent patients.

With the Oncomine TCR Beta short-read assay, DNA from cultured CD4+ T cells was sequenced. TCRdb re-called the PCR reads with MiXCR, one entry per CDR3 protein. The sample contains 20,000 to 25,000 distinct CDR3 sequences, 43% of which appear only once. This clonotype was seen a few times. Its antigen is as yet unknown. Time point described: late sampling 161 to 241 days after vaccination in a few convalescent patients. As for treatment: roughly 11-day PBMC culture with coronavirus spike peptide pools or control peptides (ViraFEST assay). Germline loops: CDR1 DFQATT, CDR2 SNEGSKA (reference sequence). The CDR3 is 15 amino acids. The V and J ends lost 6 bases and 1 base, in that order; junction bases with no gene match: 9.

The input for sequencing was CD4+ T cells from blood, cultured in vitro, taken about 7 months after SARS-CoV-2 vaccination. The V call is TRBV20-1, the J call TRBJ2-5; 9 bases fit TRBD1. This TCR derives from a human donor who had recovered from COVID-19. CDR3 nucleotides: TGCAGTGCCACAGGGGGCCACGGGTTCCAAGAGACCCAGTACTTC. Its protein is CSATGGHGFQETQYF.